Here is one TCR beta chain with its context. The antigen is unknown. Assay used: immunoSEQ multiplex PCR; TCRdb lists only in-frame clones, some missing. This table has approximately 30,000 clones, around 80% appearing once. The data are from a study of vaccination effects on CD4 cells after COVID-19. In germline, CDR1 is LGHDT, CDR2 YNNKEL (reference sequence). The V and J ends lost 5 bases and 6 bases respectively, with 13 bases between them. This CDR3 is 13 amino acids long. ViraFEST used viral peptide pools to expand antigen-specific CD4+ T cells before sequencing. When around 10 days of culture had elapsed, CD4+ T cells were isolated. Vaccine recipients had no previous SARS-CoV-2 infection; their nucleocapsid antibodies were negative.

Sequences were derived from CD4+ T cells from PBMCs cultured with SARS-CoV-2 spike peptides, sampled before COVID-19 vaccination. V and J are TRBV3-1 (or the pseudogene TRBV3-2) and TRBJ1-1, with no clear D. The clonotype comes from a human donor who received a COVID-19 vaccine. The CDR3 nucleotides are TGTGCCAGCAGCTCCCGGATCCCGGCTGAAGCTTTCTTT. Its translation: CASSSRIPAEAFF.